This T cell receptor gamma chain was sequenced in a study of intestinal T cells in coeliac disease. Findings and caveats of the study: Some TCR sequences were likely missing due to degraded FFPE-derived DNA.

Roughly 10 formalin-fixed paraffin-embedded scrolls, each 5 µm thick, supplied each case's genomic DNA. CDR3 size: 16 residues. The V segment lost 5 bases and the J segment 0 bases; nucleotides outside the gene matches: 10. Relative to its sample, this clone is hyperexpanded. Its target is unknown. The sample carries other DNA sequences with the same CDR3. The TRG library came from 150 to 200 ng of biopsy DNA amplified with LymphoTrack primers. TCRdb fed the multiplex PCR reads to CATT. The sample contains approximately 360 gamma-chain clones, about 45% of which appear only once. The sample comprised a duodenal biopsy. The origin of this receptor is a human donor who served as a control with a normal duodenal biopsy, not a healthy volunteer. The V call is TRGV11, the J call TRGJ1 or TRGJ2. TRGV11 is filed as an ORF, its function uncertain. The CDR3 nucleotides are TGTGCCTGCTGGATTATCCGGCGGCCGAATTATTATAAGAAACTCTTT. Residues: CACWIIRRPNYYKKLF.